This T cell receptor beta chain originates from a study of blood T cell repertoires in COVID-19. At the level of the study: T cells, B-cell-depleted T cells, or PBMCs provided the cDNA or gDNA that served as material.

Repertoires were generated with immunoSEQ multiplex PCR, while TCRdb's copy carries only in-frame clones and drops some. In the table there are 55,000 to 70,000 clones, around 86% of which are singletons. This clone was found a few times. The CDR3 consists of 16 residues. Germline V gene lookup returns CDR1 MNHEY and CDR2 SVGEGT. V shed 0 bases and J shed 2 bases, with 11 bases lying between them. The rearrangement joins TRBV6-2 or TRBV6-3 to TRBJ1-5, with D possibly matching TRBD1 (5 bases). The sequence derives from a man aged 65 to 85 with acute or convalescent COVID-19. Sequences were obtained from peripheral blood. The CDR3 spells CASSYSGQLGNQPQHF. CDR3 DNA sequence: TGTGCCAGCAGTTACTCGGGGCAGTTGGGCAATCAGCCCCAGCATTTT.